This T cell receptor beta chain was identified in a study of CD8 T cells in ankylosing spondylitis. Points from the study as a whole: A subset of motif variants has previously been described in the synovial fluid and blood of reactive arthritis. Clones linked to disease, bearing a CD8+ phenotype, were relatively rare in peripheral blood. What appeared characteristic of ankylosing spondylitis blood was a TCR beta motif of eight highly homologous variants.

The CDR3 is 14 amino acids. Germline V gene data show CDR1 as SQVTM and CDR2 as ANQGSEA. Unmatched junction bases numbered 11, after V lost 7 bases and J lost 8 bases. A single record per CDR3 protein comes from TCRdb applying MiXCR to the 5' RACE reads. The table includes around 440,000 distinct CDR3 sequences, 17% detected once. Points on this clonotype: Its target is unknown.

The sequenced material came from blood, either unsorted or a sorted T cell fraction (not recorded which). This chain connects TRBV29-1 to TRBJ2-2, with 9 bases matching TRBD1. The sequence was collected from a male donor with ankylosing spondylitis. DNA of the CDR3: TGCAGCGCCAAAACAGGGGGCGGGTTAGGGGAGCTGTTTTTT. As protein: CSAKTGGGLGELFF.